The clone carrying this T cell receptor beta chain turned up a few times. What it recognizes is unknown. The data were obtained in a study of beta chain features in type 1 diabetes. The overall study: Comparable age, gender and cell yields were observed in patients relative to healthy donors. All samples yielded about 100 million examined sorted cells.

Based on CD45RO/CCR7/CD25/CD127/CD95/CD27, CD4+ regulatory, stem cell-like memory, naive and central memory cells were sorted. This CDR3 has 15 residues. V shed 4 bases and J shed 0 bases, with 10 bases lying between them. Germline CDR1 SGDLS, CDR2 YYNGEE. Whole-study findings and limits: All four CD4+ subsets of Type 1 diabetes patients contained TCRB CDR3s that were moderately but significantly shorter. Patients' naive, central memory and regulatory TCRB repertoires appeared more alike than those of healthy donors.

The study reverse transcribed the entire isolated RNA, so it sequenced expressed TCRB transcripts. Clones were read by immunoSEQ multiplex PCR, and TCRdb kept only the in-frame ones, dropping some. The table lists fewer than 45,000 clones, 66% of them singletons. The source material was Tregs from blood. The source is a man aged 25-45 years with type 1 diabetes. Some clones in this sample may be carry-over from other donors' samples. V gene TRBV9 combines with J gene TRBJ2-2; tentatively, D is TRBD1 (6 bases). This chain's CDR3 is CASSRQATNTGELFF. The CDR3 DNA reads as TGTGCCAGCAGCAGACAGGCCACGAACACCGGGGAGCTGTTTTTT. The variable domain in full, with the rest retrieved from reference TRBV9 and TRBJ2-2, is DSGVTQTPKHLITATGQRVTLRCSPRSGDLSVYWYQQSLDQGLQFLIQYYNGEERAKGNILERFSAQQFPDLHSELNLSSLELGDSALYFCASSRQATNTGELFFGEGSRLTVL.